One sample yielded the 21 T cell receptor beta chains listed below, sequenced in a study of Graves' ophthalmopathy and Graves' hyperthyroidism. Amplified material comprised TCR beta CDR3 regions derived from RNA transcripts. The workflow started with a first-round RT-PCR run with HTBI primers and then moved on to a second-round multiplex PCR. One entry per CDR3 protein results from TCRdb running MiXCR on the multiplex PCR reads. Of roughly 160,000 distinct CDR3 sequences listed, around two fifths are singletons. The sample comprised peripheral blood. These receptors were taken from a man aged 25-45 years with Graves' ophthalmopathy.

This clonotype was observed a handful of times. The chain links TRBV6-1 to TRBJ2-2; unclear D gene. V was shortened by 6 bases and J by 4 bases, with 9 bases between the two germline ends. From germline, CDR1 is MNHNS and CDR2 SASEGT. The CDR3 has 13 amino acids. CDR3 DNA: TGTGCCAGCAGCGAGCACGGCACCGGGGAGCTGTTTTTT. Translated: CASSEHGTGELFF.

At least ten counts were recorded for this clonotype. The chain carries TRBV30 and TRBJ2-1; 7 bases are a match to TRBD2. Germline V CDR1 and CDR2: GTSNPN, SVGIG (reference sequence). The CDR3 is 15 amino acids. The V and J ends lost 0 bases and 3 bases, in that order; junction bases with no gene match: 5. This CDR3 reads CAWSVPAGVYNEQFF. In DNA, the CDR3 is TGTGCCTGGAGTGTTCCGGCGGGAGTCTACAATGAGCAGTTCTTC.

The rearrangement joins TRBV7-2 to TRBJ1-6, with a possible D match to TRBD1 (5 bases). CDR1 is SGHTA, CDR2 FQGNSA, per germline. Trimming left V 4 bases short and J 7 bases short, with 8 bases between. The CDR3 contains 13 residues. For the CDR3, the DNA is TGTGCCAGCAGCTGGGACGGGAATTCACCCCTCCACTTT. Translation gives CASSWDGNSPLHF.

The chain recombines TRBV28 with TRBJ1-1; no clear D. Germline loops: CDR1 MDHEN, CDR2 SYDVKM. Between the trimmed V and J ends, which lost 3 bases and 0 bases, there was a span of 14 bases. CDR3 length: 16 amino acids. Here the CDR3 DNA reads TGTGCCAGCAGTTTCGGGGTTTTGGTGATGAACACTGAAGCTTTCTTT. This codes for CASSFGVLVMNTEAFF.

This clonotype was recorded at least ten times. The chain links TRBV27 to TRBJ2-1; D is perhaps TRBD1 or TRBD2 (5 bases each). There are 14 residues in the CDR3. Trimming stripped 8 bases from V and 2 bases from J, with 13 bases between. The germline V gene encodes CDR1 MNHEY and CDR2 SMNVEV (reference sequence). This chain's CDR3 is CASQRDGTYNEQFF. CDR3 in DNA: TGTGCCAGCCAACGGGACGGAACCTACAATGAGCAGTTCTTC.

This clonotype was seen at least ten times. The chain employs TRBV6-2 or TRBV6-3 and TRBJ2-1, with TRBD2 matching over 8 bases. Trimming removed 6 bases from V and 0 bases from J; junction bases left unmatched: 4. The CDR3 length is 15 residues. Germline values: CDR1 MNHEY, CDR2 SVGEGT. As DNA, the CDR3 is TGTGCCAGCAGCCTAACTAGCGGCTCCTACAATGAGCAGTTCTTC. It is translated as CASSLTSGSYNEQFF.

The chain combines TRBV24-1 with TRBJ2-5; 9 nucleotides match TRBD2. Germline CDR1 KGHDR, CDR2 SFDVKD. Trimming removed 7 bases from V and 5 bases from J; junction bases left unmatched: 4. The CDR3 sequence is 13 residues long. The CDR3 sequence: CATRSSGIETQYF. The CDR3 DNA follows: TGTGCCACCAGATCTAGCGGGATTGAGACCCAGTACTTC.

V gene TRBV6-5 combines with J gene TRBJ1-2, with D possibly TRBD1 on 5 matching bases. CDR1 and CDR2 from the germline V gene are MNHEY and SVGAGI. V lost 0 bases to trimming and J lost 6 bases, with 8 bases between them. This CDR3 has 13 amino acids. CDR3 residues: CASSYSGVHGYTF. In nucleotides, the CDR3 is TGTGCCAGCAGTTACTCAGGGGTTCATGGCTACACCTTC.

The V call is TRBV28, the J call TRBJ1-2; the match to TRBD1 covers 7 bases. J gave up 4 bases and V 3 bases, and 5 bases lay outside the gene matches. Germline V lookup: CDR1 MDHEN, CDR2 SYDVKM. The CDR3 contains 14 residues. In DNA form, the CDR3 reads TGTGCCAGCAGTTTCAGGGGGGAAATCTATGGCTACACCTTC. Amino acids: CASSFRGEIYGYTF.

This clonotype was seen repeatedly, ten times or more. V gene TRBV12-3 or TRBV12-4 combines with J gene TRBJ2-5; D call uncertain. The V end was cut by 6 bases, the J end by 4 bases, with 9 bases between. The CDR3 is 12 residues long. The CDR3: CASSLSGETQYF. CDR3 bases: TGTGCCAGCAGCTTATCTGGAGAGACCCAGTACTTC.

The chain carries TRBV9 and TRBJ2-5; 7 bases agree with TRBD1. The CDR3 is 14 residues long. Per germline, CDR1 SGDLS and CDR2 YYNGEE. V gave up 2 bases and J gave up 1 base; unmatched junction bases: 2. CDR3 sequence: CASSVGQVQETQYF. CDR3 nucleotide sequence: TGTGCCAGCAGCGTCGGACAGGTCCAAGAGACCCAGTACTTC. Supplemented by reference TRBV9 and TRBJ2-5, the full variable domain reads DSGVTQTPKHLITATGQRVTLRCSPRSGDLSVYWYQQSLDQGLQFLIQYYNGEERAKGNILERFSAQQFPDLHSELNLSSLELGDSALYFCASSVGQVQETQYFGPGTRLLVL.

This clonotype has at least ten counts. This sequence joins TRBV7-9 and TRBJ2-7; tentatively, D is TRBD1 (5 bases). The V gene lost 1 base and the J gene lost 3 bases, with 13 bases spanning the gap. The V gene's germline CDR1 is SEHNR and CDR2 FQNEAQ (reference sequence). The CDR3 extends over 15 amino acids. The CDR3 coding sequence is TGTGCCAGCAGCTTAGGGGGCTTAACGAACTACGAGCAGTACTTC. It is translated as CASSLGGLTNYEQYF.

This clonotype was seen at least ten times. V usage is TRBV11-2 and J usage is TRBJ2-5, with TRBD2 matching over 7 bases. V gave up 3 bases and J gave up 9 bases; unmatched junction bases: 1. Germline values: CDR1 SGHAT, CDR2 FQNNGV. This CDR3 has 11 amino acids. The CDR3 nucleotides read TGTGCCAGCAGCTTCCTAGCGGCCCAGTACTTC. This gives the protein CASSFLAAQYF.

This clonotype was detected ten times or more. The chain links TRBV9 to TRBJ1-1, with D uncertain. The CDR3 extends over 13 amino acids. The germline gives CDR1 SGDLS, CDR2 YYNGEE. Between the trimmed V and J ends, which lost 2 bases and 1 base, there was a span of 6 bases. In DNA, the CDR3 is TGTGCCAGCAGCGTCGCCCCGAACACTGAAGCTTTCTTT. Protein product: CASSVAPNTEAFF. The variable domain in full, completed from reference TRBV9 and TRBJ1-1, reads DSGVTQTPKHLITATGQRVTLRCSPRSGDLSVYWYQQSLDQGLQFLIQYYNGEERAKGNILERFSAQQFPDLHSELNLSSLELGDSALYFCASSVAPNTEAFFGQGTRLTVV.

This rearrangement joins TRBV7-2 to TRBJ1-1; D unresolved. The CDR3 sequence is 15 residues long. V lost 5 bases and J 0 bases, leaving 13 bases between the germline ends. The germline CDR1 and CDR2 sequences are SGHTA and FQGNSA. CDR3 coding DNA: TGTGCCAGCAGCCTCCTGGGTATCATGAACACTGAAGCTTTCTTT. Translated, it gives CASSLLGIMNTEAFF. Supplemented by reference TRBV7-2 and TRBJ1-1, the full variable domain reads GAGVSQSPSNKVTEKGKDVELRCDPISGHTALYWYRQSLGQGLEFLIYFQGNSAPDKSGLPSDRFSAERTGGSVSTLTIQRTQQEDSAVYLCASSLLGIMNTEAFFGQGTRLTVV.

This clonotype has at least ten counts. The V call is TRBV6-5, the J call TRBJ1-5; D gene uncertain. This CDR3 comprises 15 residues. Per the germline V gene, CDR1 is MNHEY and CDR2 is SVGAGI. Trimming stripped 5 bases from V and 3 bases from J, with 14 bases between. As DNA, the CDR3 is TGTGCCAGCAGTCGCACATTCGATCCCAATCAGCCCCAGCATTTT. As protein: CASSRTFDPNQPQHF.

This clonotype was seen ten or more times. V and J are TRBV28 and TRBJ2-7; D gene uncertain. CDR1 and CDR2 (germline): MDHEN, SYDVKM. The CDR3 has 14 residues. The germline V and J ends were trimmed by 5 bases and 6 bases, with 17 bases remaining between them. This CDR3 is CASSPPLENSEQYF. CDR3 nucleotides: TGTGCCAGCAGTCCCCCCTTGGAGAATTCCGAGCAGTACTTC.

This clonotype was observed many times. The gene calls are TRBV7-2 and TRBJ2-7; D unclear. The CDR3 is made up of 16 amino acids. CDR1 and CDR2 from the germline V gene are SGHTA and FQGNSA. Trimming removed 0 bases at V and 7 bases at J, with 19 bases between. The CDR3 DNA sequence: TGTGCCAGCAGCTTAGCTCAGACCCTTCTATTCGGAGAGCAGTACTTC. This encodes CASSLAQTLLFGEQYF.

The rearrangement uses TRBV19 and TRBJ1-2, with 10 nucleotides matching TRBD1. After removal of 6 bases from V and 1 base from J, the junction contained 8 bases not matched to a gene. This CDR3 has 16 amino acids. Germline loops: CDR1 LNHDA, CDR2 SQIVND (reference sequence). The chain's CDR3 is CASRRGGQGSNYGYTF. In nucleotides, the CDR3 is TGTGCCAGTAGGAGAGGGGGACAGGGGAGTAACTATGGCTACACCTTC.

This clonotype was picked up one time. This chain connects TRBV28 to TRBJ1-2; a possible D gene is TRBD1 (5 bases). V lost 7 bases and J 2 bases, leaving 17 bases between the germline ends. CDR1 is MDHEN, CDR2 SYDVKM, per germline. CDR3 length: 15 residues. The CDR3 DNA follows: TGTGCCAGCATCAGAACCAGGGAGGGGAACTATGGCTACACCTTC. Amino acids: CASIRTREGNYGYTF.

This clonotype occurred once. The chain employs TRBV6-1 and TRBJ1-6; maybe TRBD1 (5 bases). The CDR3 length is 12 residues. CDR1 and CDR2 from the germline V gene are MNHNS and SASEGT. Trimming removed 2 bases at V and 11 bases at J, with 7 bases between. The DNA for the CDR3 is TGTGCCAGCAGTGAACCGGGGGCACCCCTCCACTTT. As protein: CASSEPGAPLHF.